The 9 T cell receptor beta chains below all came from one sample that was sequenced in a study of glioma-infiltrating T cells. Amplification of TCR alpha and beta CDR3 regions from RNA used iRepertoire nested multiplex PCR. TCRdb reanalysed the multiplex PCR reads using MiXCR and keeps one entry per CDR3 protein. Of 110,000 or so distinct CDR3 sequences listed, 25% to 30% are singletons. Sequencing was carried out using glioma tissue, nonneoplastic brain tissue, or PBMCs (not recorded which). The receptors stem from a human donor with low-grade glioma or glioblastoma, undergoing nonglioma brain surgery, or in good health (not recorded which).

This chain links TRBV10-3 with TRBJ2-3, with D maybe TRBD2 (5 bases). Germline CDR1 is ENHRY and CDR2 is SYGVKD. CDR3 length: 15 residues. V lost 2 bases to trimming and J lost 2 bases, with 11 bases between them. The CDR3 sequence is CAISETGSFTDTQYF. CDR3 nucleotides: TGTGCCATCAGTGAGACGGGGAGCTTCACAGATACGCAGTATTTT.

This clonotype occurred many times. This chain connects TRBV27 to TRBJ2-1; D call uncertain. CDR1 and CDR2 (germline): MNHEY, SMNVEV (reference sequence). Trimming took off 2 bases at V and 5 bases at J, with 7 bases between the two ends. The CDR3 length is 13 residues. DNA of the CDR3: TGTGCCAGCAGTTTAATGCCGAACAATGAGCAGTTCTTC. Translating gives CASSLMPNNEQFF.

Ten or more counts support this clonotype. J is TRBJ2-7 and V is TRBV28; 7 nucleotides align to TRBD1. J was trimmed by 4 bases and V by 4 bases; bases with no gene match: 16. This CDR3 contains 17 residues. The germline gives CDR1 MDHEN, CDR2 SYDVKM. The CDR3 loop is CASSWPPLGTDGYEQYF. CDR3 in DNA: TGTGCCAGCAGTTGGCCCCCCCTGGGGACAGACGGTTACGAGCAGTACTTC.

The chain has TRBV6-6 and TRBJ2-5, with D tentatively TRBD1 (7 bases). V gave up 8 bases and J gave up 9 bases, with 19 bases separating them. Germline loops: CDR1 MNHNY, CDR2 SVGAGI (reference sequence). The CDR3 runs 13 residues. The CDR3 coding sequence is TGTGCCAGCGGACAGGCGACGGGAGCGGCCCAGTACTTC. Its protein is CASGQATGAAQYF.

Worth noting for this clonotype: A much bigger clone sits one base away, suggesting this may be a read error. The chain carries TRBV7-2 and TRBJ2-1, with D unresolved. The CDR3 length is 11 residues. From germline, CDR1 is SGHTA and CDR2 FQGNSA. The germline V and J ends were trimmed by 6 bases and 11 bases, with 11 bases remaining between them. The CDR3 region is CASRSSRKQFF. The CDR3 DNA sequence: TGTGCCAGCAGATCTTCTAGAAAGCAGTTCTTC.

This clonotype showed up just a few times. This sequence joins TRBV4-3 and TRBJ1-2, with D tentatively TRBD1 (5 bases). V lost 5 bases, J lost 3 bases, and 10 bases lay in between. The CDR3 sequence is 13 residues long. The germline V gene has CDR1 LGHNA and CDR2 YSLEER. CDR3 residues: CASSYRGDYGYTF. CDR3 in DNA: TGCGCCAGCAGCTATCGGGGGGACTATGGCTACACCTTC.

As to this clonotype: This may come from a read error, since a much larger clone is one base off. The rearrangement joins TRBV19 to TRBJ2-3, with 9 bases lining up with TRBD1. V shed 5 bases, J shed 5 bases, and the junction held 11 bases outside the gene matches. The length of the CDR3 is 16 residues. Germline CDR1 is LNHDA and CDR2 is SQIVND (reference sequence). The CDR3: CASSALDRGNGDTQYF. The CDR3 coding sequence is TGTGCCAGTAGTGCCTTGGACAGGGGAAATGGAGATACGCAGTATTTT. Supplemented by reference TRBV19 and TRBJ2-3, the full variable domain reads DGGITQSPKYLFRKEGQNVTLSCEQNLNHDAMYWYRQDPGQGLRLIYYSQIVNDFQKGDIAEGYSVSREKKESFPLTVTSAQKNPTAFYLCASSALDRGNGDTQYFGPGTRLTVL.

This clonotype occurred a few times. The chain recombines TRBV10-3 with TRBJ2-1; TRBD2 might be the D (5 bases). This CDR3 contains 14 residues. Trimming pared 4 bases from V and 4 bases from J, leaving 11 bases between. Germline CDR1 is ENHRY and CDR2 is SYGVKD. In DNA, the CDR3 is TGTGCCATCAGTGGGGAGATGGTTTACAATGAGCAGTTCTTC. As protein: CAISGEMVYNEQFF.

This clonotype was observed many times. The rearrangement joins TRBV6-1 to TRBJ2-1, with D possibly TRBD2 on 6 matching bases. The CDR3 has 16 amino acids. Germline CDR1 is MNHNS and CDR2 is SASEGT. V was pared by 6 bases and J by 9 bases, with 24 bases between. The CDR3 sequence is CASRSSRVAADGEQFF. The CDR3 DNA reads TGTGCCAGCAGATCCTCCCGGGTAGCGGCAGACGGTGAGCAGTTCTTC.